This is a list of T cell receptor beta chains from one sample in a study of blood T cell repertoires in COVID-19. Clones were read by immunoSEQ multiplex PCR, and TCRdb kept only the in-frame ones, dropping some. Among roughly 200,000 clones listed, around three quarters were seen once. The sequenced material came from peripheral blood. Source of these receptors: a man in his 70s with active or convalescent COVID-19. Each CDR3 is given with its conserved first and last residue. A D gene is named only where the DNA matches it firmly. Size tells how often a clone was seen (once, few, many) or the class of an expanded clone, and some rows leave it out.

v_gene	abundance	d_gene	j_gene	CDR3nt	CDR3aa
TRBV3-1/TRBV3-2	NA	NA	TRBJ2-4	TGTGCCAGCAGCCAAGGACAGAGAAACATTCAGTACTTC	CASSQGQRNIQYF
TRBV7-8	NA	NA	TRBJ2-3	TGTGCCAGCAGCTTACTACGCACAGATACGCAGTATTTT	CASSLLRTDTQYF
TRBV19	NA	NA	TRBJ1-1	TGTGCCAGTACTATCAACCCAGGGATGAGCACTGAAGCTTTCTTT	CASTINPGMSTEAFF
TRBV19	NA	NA	TRBJ1-2	TGTGCCAGTAGTTCGAGCAGGGTGGATGGCTACACCTTC	CASSSSRVDGYTF
TRBV19	few	TRBD1	TRBJ1-2	TGTGCCAGTAGTTGGGGACAGGGCCTAAACTATGGCTACACCTTC	CASSWGQGLNYGYTF
TRBV7-7	NA	TRBD1	TRBJ2-3	TGTGCTAGCAGCCAGGGGGTCGGCACAGATACGCAGTATTTT	CASSQGVGTDTQYF
TRBV7-9	NA	TRBD2	TRBJ2-1	TGTGCCAGCAGCCCCAGCGGGAGGAGGGACAATGAGCAGTTCTTC	CASSPSGRRDNEQFF
TRBV6-2/TRBV6-3	NA	NA	TRBJ2-2	TGTGCCAGCAGTGGTCTGGGGCGAGGGGGCACCGGGGAGCTGTTTTTT	CASSGLGRGGTGELFF
TRBV7-9	NA	NA	TRBJ2-6	TGTGCCAGCAGCTTATTGTCTTCTGGGGCCAACGTCCTGACTTTC	CASSLLSSGANVLTF
TRBV18	NA	TRBD1	TRBJ2-3	TGTGCCAGCTCACCCGGACAGGGATCAGATACGCAGTATTTT	CASSPGQGSDTQYF
TRBV19	NA	NA	TRBJ1-2	TGTGCCAGTAGTGGTCGGGGATTAGGCTACACCTTC	CASSGRGLGYTF
TRBV12-3/TRBV12-4	NA	NA	TRBJ2-5	TGTGCCAGCAGTTTCGGGGGAGAGACCCAGTACTTC	CASSFGGETQYF
TRBV4-1	NA	NA	TRBJ2-3	TGCGCCAGCAGCCAATCCGGGACTGGATTCTCAGACACAGATACGCAGTATTTT	CASSQSGTGFSDTDTQYF
TRBV5-8	NA	NA	TRBJ2-7	TGTGCCAGCACCCGGAGTCAGGCAGGGGGGTTTCGCGAGCAGTACTTC	CASTRSQAGGFREQYF
TRBV9	many	NA	TRBJ1-1	TGTGCCAGCAGCGTAGTCGCTGGACAGAACACTGAAGCTTTCTTT	CASSVVAGQNTEAFF
TRBV12-3/TRBV12-4	NA	NA	TRBJ1-2	TGTGCCAGCAGTTTCGACGGGAGCGGCTACACCTTC	CASSFDGSGYTF
TRBV7-9	NA	TRBD2	TRBJ2-3	TGTGCCAGCAGTTCTAGCAGGGAGGGAGATACGCAGTATTTT	CASSSSREGDTQYF
TRBV5-1	once	NA	TRBJ1-1	TGCGCCAGCAGCTTGGGTACGGACACTGAAGCTTTCTTT	CASSLGTDTEAFF
TRBV5-1	few	TRBD1	TRBJ2-5	TGCGCCAGCAGCTACTTAGGGGACAGCCAAGAGACCCAGTACTTC	CASSYLGDSQETQYF
TRBV21-1	NA	NA	TRBJ2-3	TGTGCCAGCACCAAAGGCCCCAGGCTGGCTGATACGCAGTATTTT	CASTKGPRLADTQYF
TRBV7-2	NA	NA	TRBJ1-2	TGTGCCAGCAGCTTAAATCTGTCAGGTTATGGCTACACCTTC	CASSLNLSGYGYTF
TRBV7-2	NA	TRBD1	TRBJ1-3	TGTGCCAGCAGCCGGGGACAGGCCAGCTCTGGAAACACCATATATTTT	CASSRGQASSGNTIYF
TRBV6-6	NA	NA	TRBJ2-4	TGTGCCAGCAGTTACGCGACATCATTAGCCAAAAACATTCAGTACTTC	CASSYATSLAKNIQYF
TRBV5-6	NA	TRBD1	TRBJ1-1	TGTGCCAGCAGCTCCTGGACAGGGGGGAACACTGAAGCTTTCTTT	CASSSWTGGNTEAFF
TRBV12-5	NA	TRBD2	TRBJ2-5	TGTGCTAGTGGTACGGGACTAGCGGGAGCGTACCAAGAGACCCAGTACTTC	CASGTGLAGAYQETQYF
TRBV5-1	NA	NA	TRBJ1-2	TGCGCCAGCAGCCTAAACCCGACAGAAAACTATGGCTACACCTTC	CASSLNPTENYGYTF
TRBV7-8	NA	TRBD1	TRBJ2-5	TGTGCCAGCAGCTTAGGACAGGGGGAAGAGACCCAGTACTTC	CASSLGQGEETQYF
TRBV5-3	few	NA	TRBJ1-6	TGTGCCAGAAGCTTGGTCGGAGGGGACCCCTATAATTCACCCCTCCACTTT	CARSLVGGDPYNSPLHF
TRBV1	once	NA	TRBJ1-6	TGCACCAGCAGCCAGGACAACTTTAGCTCCTATAATTCACCCCTCCACTTT	CTSSQDNFSSYNSPLHF